Below are 9 T cell receptor beta chains sequenced from a single sample in a study of T-cell memory formation after mild COVID-19 (dated by TCRdb to the early 2020s). Libraries were built with 5' RACE. Reads for this sample came from an Illumina NovaSeq 6000. TCRdb trimmed the raw reads at Q25, called clones with MiXCR and kept productive beta chains. Rows with one shared CDR3 protein collapse into an entry with the most common genes and DNA. This sample lists about 360,000 distinct CDR3 sequences; 13% were detected once. Roughly a fifth of the sample is in the top ten clones. Sequenced material: PBMCs or a T cell subset sorted from them (not recorded which). All receptors come from a man younger than 35 who had mild COVID-19 (a few samples of this study predate the infection). The sample titles of this study are shuffled in the database, so cell type and time point are left out; the donor was told from shared clones.

The CDR3 here is CASSLFPRDYEQYV. CDR3 DNA: TGTGCCAGCAGCTTATTTCCGAGGGACTACGAGCAGTACGTC. The chain employs TRBV7-6 and TRBJ2-7, with a weak D call TRBD2 (5 bases). Germline V gene lookup returns CDR1 SGHVS and CDR2 FNYEAQ. CDR3 length: 14 residues. V lost 2 bases, J lost 3 bases, and 11 bases lay in between.

The chain carries TRBV10-3 and TRBJ2-7, with a tentative D call TRBD2 (5 bases). V lost 0 bases and J lost 6, with 9 bases in between. Germline CDR1 reads ENHRY; CDR2 reads SYGVKD. The CDR3 consists of 13 residues. This CDR3 reads CAISESEGGEQYF. CDR3 DNA: TGTGCCATCAGTGAGTCCGAGGGCGGCGAGCAGTACTTC.

In its sample, this clonotype was seen a few times. This rearrangement joins TRBV24-1 to TRBJ2-5, with D unresolved. V dropped 4 bases and J dropped 5 bases, with 4 bases sitting between them. Per the germline V gene, CDR1 is KGHDR and CDR2 is SFDVKD. The CDR3 is 11 amino acids. For the CDR3, the DNA is TGTGCCACCAGTGAGTCTGAGACCCAGTACTTC. It encodes CATSESETQYF.

The chain uses TRBV29-1 and TRBJ1-2; D remains unclear. V lost 4 bases and J lost 8, with 11 bases in between. CDR1 is SQVTM and CDR2 is ANQGSEA in the germline V gene. The CDR3 is 11 residues long. The CDR3 is CSVGPGGGYTF. CDR3 in DNA: TGCAGCGTTGGGCCCGGTGGAGGCTACACCTTC. The complete variable domain, with remaining parts taken from reference TRBV29-1 and TRBJ1-2, reads SAVISQKPSRDICQRGTSLTIQCQVDSQVTMMFWYRQQPGQSLTLIATANQGSEATYESGFVIDKFPISRPNLTFSTLTVSNMSPEDSSIYLCSVGPGGGYTFGSGTRLTVV.

This clonotype was detected ten times or more. The rearrangement uses TRBV3-1 and TRBJ2-1; 7 nucleotides line up with TRBD2. CDR1 and CDR2 from the germline V gene are LGHDT and YNNKEL (reference sequence). Unmatched junction bases numbered 21, after V lost 6 bases and J lost 16 bases. The CDR3 has 15 amino acids. CDR3 protein: CASSPSGYAGETQFF. The CDR3 nucleotides read TGTGCCAGCAGTCCATCAGGGTATGCGGGGGAGACCCAATTCTTC.

This sequence joins TRBV4-2 and TRBJ1-1; 10 positions agree with TRBD1. This CDR3 is 14 amino acids long. V gave up 1 base and J gave up 6 bases; unmatched junction bases: 2. Germline V gives CDR1 LGHNA, CDR2 YNFKEQ. This CDR3 is CASSQGQGAAEAFF. The CDR3 coding sequence is TGTGCCAGCAGCCAAGGACAGGGGGCGGCTGAAGCTTTCTTT.

This chain connects TRBV27 to TRBJ2-7; 7 nucleotides align to TRBD1. Germline V gene lookup returns CDR1 MNHEY and CDR2 SMNVEV (reference sequence). J lost 5 bases, V lost 6 bases, and 10 bases had no gene match. The CDR3 is 14 amino acids. Here the CDR3 DNA reads TGTGCCAGCAGCCGTAAGACCGGGACAGACGAGCAGTACGTC. It codes for CASSRKTGTDEQYV.

This clonotype was observed a handful of times. The chain couples TRBV5-4 to TRBJ1-6; D perhaps matches TRBD1 (5 bases). Germline V lookup: CDR1 SGHNT, CDR2 YYREEE (reference sequence). This CDR3 is 21 amino acids long. Trimming pared 8 bases from V and 0 bases from J, leaving 30 bases between. The chain's CDR3 is CARIQVAAPSRESSYNSPLHF. In DNA form, the CDR3 reads TGTGCCAGAATACAGGTTGCGGCCCCCAGCAGGGAGAGCTCCTATAATTCACCCCTCCACTTT.

The rearrangement uses TRBV6-6 and TRBJ2-3; D unclear. Trimming pared 4 bases from V and 2 bases from J, leaving 16 bases between. From germline, CDR1 is MNHNY and CDR2 SVGAGI (reference sequence). The length of the CDR3 is 16 residues. As DNA, the CDR3 is TGTGCCAGCAGTTTTCAACCCAACCTTCACACAGATACGCAGTATTTT. Encoded protein: CASSFQPNLHTDTQYF.